Presented here are 2 T cell receptor beta chains from one specimen sequenced in a study of T cells in Graves' hyperthyroidism and ophthalmopathy. Researchers amplified the TCR beta CDR3 regions from RNA transcripts. TCR CDR3 underwent first-round RT-PCR with the HTBI primer set. TCRdb used MiXCR to reprocess the multiplex PCR reads, holding one entry per CDR3 protein. This sample yields 350,000 or so distinct CDR3 sequences, of which under 25% are seen a single time; around half belongs to the top ten. Sequencing input: blood. These receptors all come from a woman between 50 and 59 years old with Graves' hyperthyroidism.

The chain couples TRBV20-1 to TRBJ2-5; 11 bases are a match to TRBD2. The CDR3 length is 12 residues. Trimming took 6 bases from V and 8 from J; bases not matched to a gene: 5. From germline, CDR1 is DFQATT and CDR2 SNEGSKA (reference sequence). The CDR3 region is CSADSGRETQYF. In DNA form, the CDR3 reads TGCAGTGCCGATAGCGGGAGGGAAACCCAGTACTTC.

This clonotype was seen ten or more times. The junction differs from germline at one of its ends, possibly a read error. The V and J genes are TRBV12-3 or TRBV12-4 and TRBJ2-3, with 12 bases that match TRBD2. This CDR3 is built from 17 residues. CDR3: CASKDPLTSGSIDTQYF. The CDR3 DNA reads as TGTGCCAGCAAAGACCCCCTGACTAGCGGGAGCATAGATACGCAGTATTTT.